The 6 T cell receptor beta chains listed next were all sequenced from one sample in a study of T cell changes during pregnancy in multiple sclerosis. Sequenced by immunoSEQ multiplex PCR; TCRdb stores in-frame clones only, minus some. In the table there are roughly 100,000 clones, roughly 93% of which are singletons. Specimen: peripheral blood, collected after pregnancy. These receptors all come from a female donor with multiple sclerosis, enrolled in a pregnancy study.

This clone was recorded once. This chain joins TRBV7-6 and TRBJ2-2; 12 nucleotides match TRBD2. V was clipped by 1 base and J by 2 bases; unmatched bases: 2. Per germline, CDR1 SGHVS and CDR2 FNYEAQ. The CDR3 consists of 17 residues. The CDR3 region is CASSLGTSGANTGELFF. In nucleotides, the CDR3 is TGTGCCAGCAGCTTAGGGACTAGCGGGGCCAACACCGGGGAGCTGTTTTTT.

The CDR3 DNA is TGTGCCAGCAGTCCCCGCGAGGGTCCCTACGAGCAGTACTTC. It translates to CASSPREGPYEQYF. The V and J genes are TRBV2 and TRBJ2-7, with D perhaps TRBD2 (5 bases). This CDR3 comprises 14 residues. V was shortened by 5 bases and J by 2 bases, with 13 bases between the two germline ends. Germline V CDR1 and CDR2: SNHLY, FYNNEI.

V and J are TRBV4-3 and TRBJ2-7, with D perhaps TRBD2 (5 bases). The CDR3 totals 11 residues. Trimming left V 4 bases short and J 5 bases short, with 6 bases between. Germline lookup yields CDR1 LGHNA and CDR2 YSLEER. The CDR3 coding sequence is TGCGCCAGCAGCCTCGGGGACGAGCAGTACTTC. Residues: CASSLGDEQYF.

The V call is TRBV7-9, the J call TRBJ2-2, with 7 bases aligning to TRBD2. V shed 2 bases and J 0 bases; nucleotides not matched to a gene: 3. CDR3 length: 16 residues. Per germline, CDR1 SEHNR and CDR2 FQNEAQ (reference sequence). The CDR3: CASSLPSGANTGELFF. CDR3 bases: TGTGCCAGCAGCTTACCCAGCGGGGCGAACACCGGGGAGCTGTTTTTT.

The chain couples TRBV1 to TRBJ1-2; the D call TRBD1 from the table was never checked on the DNA. TRBV1 is a documented pseudogene. CDR3 length equals 14 residues. CDR3 coding DNA: TGCACCAGCAGCACCCGGGACACGAGAGATGGCTACACCTTC. This gives the protein CTSSTRDTRDGYTF.

In nucleotides, the CDR3 is TGTGCCAGCTCCCACAGGGAGAGAGAGGGCACTGAAGCTTTCTTT. Protein: CASSHREREGTEAFF. The chain couples TRBV18 to TRBJ1-1; tentatively, D is TRBD1 (6 bases). V lost 6 bases and J 4 bases, leaving 18 bases between the germline ends. The CDR3 is 15 residues long. CDR1 and CDR2 (germline): KGHSH, LQKENI.